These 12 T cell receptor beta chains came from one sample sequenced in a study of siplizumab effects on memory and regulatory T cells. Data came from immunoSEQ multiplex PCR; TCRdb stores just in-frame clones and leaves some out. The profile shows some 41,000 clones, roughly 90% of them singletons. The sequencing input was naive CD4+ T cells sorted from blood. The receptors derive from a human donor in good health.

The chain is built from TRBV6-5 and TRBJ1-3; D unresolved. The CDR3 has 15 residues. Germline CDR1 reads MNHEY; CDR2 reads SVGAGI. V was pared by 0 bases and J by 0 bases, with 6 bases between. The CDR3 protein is CASSYSGDSGNTIYF. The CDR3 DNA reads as TGTGCCAGCAGTTACTCTGGGGACTCTGGAAACACCATATATTTT.

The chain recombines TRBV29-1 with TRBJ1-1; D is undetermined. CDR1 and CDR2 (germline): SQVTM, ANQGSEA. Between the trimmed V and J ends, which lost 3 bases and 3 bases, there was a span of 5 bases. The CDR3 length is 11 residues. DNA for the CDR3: TGCAGCGTTGAGTTGTACACTGAAGCTTTCTTT. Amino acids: CSVELYTEAFF.

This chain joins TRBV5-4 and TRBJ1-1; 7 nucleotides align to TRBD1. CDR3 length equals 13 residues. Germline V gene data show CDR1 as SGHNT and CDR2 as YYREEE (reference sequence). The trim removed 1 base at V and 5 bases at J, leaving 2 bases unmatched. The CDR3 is CASSLSGGTEAFF. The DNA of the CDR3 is TGTGCCAGCAGCTTGTCAGGGGGGACTGAAGCTTTCTTT. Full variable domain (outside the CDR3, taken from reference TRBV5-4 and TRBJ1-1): ETGVTQSPTHLIKTRGQQVTLRCSSQSGHNTVSWYQQALGQGPQFIFQYYREEENGRGNFPPRFSGLQFPNYSSELNVNALELDDSALYLCASSLSGGTEAFFGQGTRLTVV.

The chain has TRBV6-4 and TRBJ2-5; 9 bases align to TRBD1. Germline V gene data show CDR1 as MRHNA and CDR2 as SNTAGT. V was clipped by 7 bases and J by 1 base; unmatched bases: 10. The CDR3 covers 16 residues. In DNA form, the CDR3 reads TGTGCCAGCACCCCCCGGCGGACAGGGGTCCAAGAGACCCAGTACTTC. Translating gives CASTPRRTGVQETQYF.

The CDR3, as DNA: TGTGCCAGTAGCAGGGGGCTCAGAAACTATGGCTACACCTTC. Translated: CASSRGLRNYGYTF. The chain is built from TRBV19 and TRBJ1-2; 8 bases fit TRBD1. Germline CDR1 is LNHDA and CDR2 is SQIVND (reference sequence). This CDR3 contains 14 residues. V was clipped by 6 bases and J by 2 bases; unmatched bases: 5.

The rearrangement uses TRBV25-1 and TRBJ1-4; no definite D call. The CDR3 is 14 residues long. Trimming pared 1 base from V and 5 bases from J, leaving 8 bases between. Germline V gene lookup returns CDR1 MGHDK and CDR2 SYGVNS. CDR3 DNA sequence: TGTGCCAGCAGTGAATGGTCTGGGAATGAAAAACTGTTTTTT. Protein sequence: CASSEWSGNEKLFF.

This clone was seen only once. CDR3 sequence (DNA): TGTGCCAGCAGCCATACCGGCCCTCGGGGCGAGCAGTACTTC. It is translated as CASSHTGPRGEQYF. This chain links TRBV14 with TRBJ2-7; maybe TRBD2 (5 bases). Trimming removed 3 bases at V and 6 bases at J, with 15 bases between. The CDR3 spans 14 residues. Looked up from germline, CDR1 is SGHDN and CDR2 is FVKESK.

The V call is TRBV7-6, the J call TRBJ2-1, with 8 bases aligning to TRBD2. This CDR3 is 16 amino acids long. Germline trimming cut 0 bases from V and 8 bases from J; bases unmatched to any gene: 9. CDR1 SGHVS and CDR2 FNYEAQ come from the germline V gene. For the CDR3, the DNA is TGTGCCAGCAGCTTAGCGCCCGTTAGCGGGGCATATGAGCAGTTCTTC. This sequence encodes CASSLAPVSGAYEQFF.

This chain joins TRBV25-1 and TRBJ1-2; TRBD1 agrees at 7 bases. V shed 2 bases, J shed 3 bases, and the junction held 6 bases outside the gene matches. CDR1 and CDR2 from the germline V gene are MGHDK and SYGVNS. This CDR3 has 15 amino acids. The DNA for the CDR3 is TGTGCCAGCAGTGAACCCGACAGGGCAGACTATGGCTACACCTTC. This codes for CASSEPDRADYGYTF.

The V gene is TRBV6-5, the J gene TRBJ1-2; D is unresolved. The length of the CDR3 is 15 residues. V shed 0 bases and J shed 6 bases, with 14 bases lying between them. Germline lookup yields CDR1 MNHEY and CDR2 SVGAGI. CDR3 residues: CASSYSTPRENGYTF. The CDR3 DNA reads TGTGCCAGCAGTTACTCGACCCCGAGAGAAAATGGCTACACCTTC.

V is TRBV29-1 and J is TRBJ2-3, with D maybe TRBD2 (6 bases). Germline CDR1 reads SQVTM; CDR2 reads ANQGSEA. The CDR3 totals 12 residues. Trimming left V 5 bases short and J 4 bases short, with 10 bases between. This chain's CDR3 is CSVSREADTQYF. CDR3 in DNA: TGCAGCGTTTCCAGGGAGGCAGATACGCAGTATTTT.

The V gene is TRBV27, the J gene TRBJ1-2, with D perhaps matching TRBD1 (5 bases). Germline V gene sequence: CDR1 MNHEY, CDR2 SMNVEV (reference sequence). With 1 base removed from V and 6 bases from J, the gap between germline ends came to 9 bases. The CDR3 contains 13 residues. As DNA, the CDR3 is TGTGCCAGCAGTTTATGGGGCGGGGATGGCTACACCTTC. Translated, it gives CASSLWGGDGYTF.